The 18 T cell receptor beta chains presented below share a single source sample, sequenced in a study of blood T cell repertoires in COVID-19. Libraries were prepared by immunoSEQ multiplex PCR; TCRdb keeps only in-frame clonotypes and omits some of them. Of approximately 140,000 clones in the sample, 65% to 90% were seen once. The material sequenced was peripheral blood. These receptors were obtained from a man between 65 and 85 years old with acute or convalescent COVID-19.

The chain has TRBV6-5 and TRBJ2-5; tentative D call: TRBD1 (6 bases). V gave up 6 bases and J gave up 2 bases, with 7 bases separating them. The length of the CDR3 is 12 residues. Germline assignment: CDR1 MNHEY and CDR2 SVGAGI. CDR3 bases: TGTGCCAGCAGGAGGGGGCAAGAGACCCAGTACTTC. This codes for CASRRGQETQYF.

This chain connects TRBV29-1 to TRBJ1-2; 7 bases match TRBD1. Germline V lookup: CDR1 SQVTM, CDR2 ANQGSEA. The CDR3 covers 13 residues. The junction had 6 bases not matched to a gene; V was cut back by 6 bases and J by 2 bases. CDR3 in amino acids: CSVDTGVNYGYTF. In DNA form, the CDR3 reads TGCAGCGTCGATACAGGGGTCAACTATGGCTACACCTTC. The entire variable domain, with the rest obtained from reference TRBV29-1 and TRBJ1-2, is as follows: SAVISQKPSRDICQRGTSLTIQCQVDSQVTMMFWYRQQPGQSLTLIATANQGSEATYESGFVIDKFPISRPNLTFSTLTVSNMSPEDSSIYLCSVDTGVNYGYTFGSGTRLTVV.

This chain links TRBV28 with TRBJ1-1, with D hard to call. This CDR3 region has 14 residues. The V and J ends lost 3 bases and 1 base respectively, with 9 bases between them. Germline V CDR1 and CDR2: MDHEN, SYDVKM. The CDR3 is CASSLQAGNTEAFF. The CDR3 nucleotides read TGTGCCAGCAGTTTGCAGGCGGGGAACACTGAAGCTTTCTTT.

In DNA form, the CDR3 reads TGTGCCAGCAGTGGAGGCGGGAGCCAAGCCAATGAGCAGTTCTTC. Translation gives CASSGGGSQANEQFF. V gene TRBV6-2 or TRBV6-3 combines with J gene TRBJ2-1; 7 bases are a match to TRBD2. Germline CDR1 is MNHEY and CDR2 is SVGEGT. This CDR3 region has 15 residues. The ends lost 5 bases at V and 6 bases at J; junction bases unmatched: 10.

There are a few counts of this clone. V is TRBV27 and J is TRBJ1-1, with D unresolved. The CDR3 covers 14 residues. Trimming removed 4 bases at V and 1 base at J, with 10 bases between. CDR1 and CDR2 from the germline V gene are MNHEY and SMNVEV (reference sequence). CDR3 DNA sequence: TGTGCCAGCAGTTCAGGCGCCGGGAACACTGAAGCTTTCTTT. Translation gives CASSSGAGNTEAFF.

The chain is built from TRBV19 and TRBJ2-4; 10 bases match TRBD2. Trimming at V came to 4 bases and at J to 8 bases, leaving 11 bases not matched to a gene. CDR1 and CDR2 from the germline V gene are LNHDA and SQIVND (reference sequence). The CDR3 loop spans 16 amino acids. This CDR3 is CASSRTRIAGGDIQYF. In DNA, the CDR3 is TGTGCCAGTAGTAGGACTCGGATAGCGGGAGGAGACATTCAGTACTTC.

J is TRBJ2-5 and V is TRBV7-8; 8 bases agree with TRBD1. There are 16 residues in the CDR3. The J segment lost 6 bases and the V segment lost 5 bases, leaving 14 bases of the junction unmatched. CDR1 is SGHVS and CDR2 is FQNEAQ in the germline V gene. The CDR3 coding sequence is TGTGCCAGCAGCGCCCTGGACAGGGAAGAAGGAAAGACCCAGTACTTC. The encoded protein is CASSALDREEGKTQYF.

The chain has TRBV4-1 and TRBJ2-2, with TRBD1 matching 8 bases. Per the germline V gene, CDR1 is MGHRA and CDR2 is YSYEKL. V lost 1 base and J lost 2; bases outside the gene matches: 6. The CDR3 sequence is 17 residues long. This CDR3 is CASSQAETGANTGELFF. The CDR3 DNA follows: TGCGCCAGCAGCCAAGCCGAGACAGGGGCCAACACCGGGGAGCTGTTTTTT.

The rearrangement joins TRBV27 to TRBJ2-1, with 8 bases aligning to TRBD2. Germline V CDR1 and CDR2: MNHEY, SMNVEV (reference sequence). With 3 bases clipped from V and 6 bases from J, the junction kept 4 bases outside the gene matches. The length of the CDR3 is 14 residues. In nucleotides, the CDR3 is TGTGCCAGCAGTTTTAAGCGGGAGTCCAATGAGCAGTTCTTC. It yields the protein CASSFKRESNEQFF.

V and J are TRBV6-5 and TRBJ2-7; tentative D call: TRBD2 (6 bases). This CDR3 has 15 residues. Germline lookup yields CDR1 MNHEY and CDR2 SVGAGI. V shed 2 bases and J shed 2 bases, with 13 bases lying between them. CDR3 amino acids: CASSYRGLHTYEQYF. The CDR3, as DNA: TGTGCCAGCAGTTACCGGGGACTGCACACCTACGAGCAGTACTTC.

This sequence joins TRBV4-1 and TRBJ2-7, with 8 nucleotides matching TRBD2. With 1 base clipped from V and 3 bases from J, the junction kept 8 bases outside the gene matches. This CDR3 is 16 amino acids long. Germline V gene data show CDR1 as MGHRA and CDR2 as YSYEKL. The DNA of the CDR3 is TGCGCCAGCAGCCAAGCTGGCGCGGGAGGAATCTACGAGCAGTACTTC. It encodes CASSQAGAGGIYEQYF.

The J gene is TRBJ2-7, the V gene TRBV3-1 (or the pseudogene TRBV3-2); D might be TRBD2 (6 bases). Deletions cut 4 bases from V and 2 bases from J, with 18 bases between. Germline CDR1 is LGHDT and CDR2 is YNNKEL (reference sequence). The CDR3 extends over 16 amino acids. CDR3 nucleotides: TGTGCCAGCAGCCGGGTAGGAGGGCTTGTCCCCTACGAGCAGTACTTC. It is translated as CASSRVGGLVPYEQYF.

The V gene is TRBV7-9, the J gene TRBJ2-7; D may be TRBD2 (5 bases). CDR3 length: 13 amino acids. The ends were cut back, 5 bases at V and 2 bases at J, with 10 bases in the middle. The V gene's germline CDR1 is SEHNR and CDR2 FQNEAQ (reference sequence). CDR3 nucleotide sequence: TGTGCCAGCAGCGCCGGGGTCCCCTACGAGCAGTACTTC. Residues: CASSAGVPYEQYF.

This rearrangement joins TRBV5-1 to TRBJ1-6, with D possibly being TRBD1 (5 bases). The CDR3 is 15 amino acids. Trimming stripped 4 bases from V and 9 bases from J, with 17 bases between. Germline CDR1 SGHRS, CDR2 YFSETQ. CDR3 in amino acids: CASSPSRERVSPLHF. The CDR3, as DNA: TGCGCCAGCAGCCCCAGCAGGGAAAGGGTTTCACCCCTCCACTTT.

The rearrangement links TRBV29-1 to TRBJ1-3; TRBD1 is a possible D gene (5 bases). V was shortened by 4 bases and J by 0 bases, with 10 bases between the two germline ends. The CDR3 length is 14 residues. Germline assignment: CDR1 SQVTM and CDR2 ANQGSEA. CDR3 loop: CSVVGHNSGNTIYF. The CDR3 DNA follows: TGCAGCGTTGTAGGACATAACTCTGGAAACACCATATATTTT.

V is TRBV28 and J is TRBJ1-2; 9 positions match TRBD1. CDR1 and CDR2 from the germline V gene are MDHEN and SYDVKM. V was clipped by 4 bases and J by 7 bases; unmatched bases: 10. CDR3 length: 15 amino acids. CDR3 DNA sequence: TGTGCCAGCAGTTATGGGGACAGGGTGATCGGTGGCTACACCTTC. The encoded protein is CASSYGDRVIGGYTF.

This chain uses TRBV19 with TRBJ2-2; 10 bases are a match to TRBD2. V gave up 5 bases and J gave up 5 bases; unmatched junction bases: 2. The CDR3 has 14 amino acids. The germline V gene encodes CDR1 LNHDA and CDR2 SQIVND (reference sequence). The DNA of the CDR3 is TGTGCCAGTAGTCCGGGACTAGCGACCGGGGAGCTGTTTTTT. This translates into CASSPGLATGELFF.

A few counts support this clone. The genes are TRBV28 and TRBJ2-5; 12 positions agree with TRBD1. J lost 5 bases, V lost 1 base, and 5 bases had no gene match. This CDR3 spans 16 amino acids. Per germline, CDR1 MDHEN and CDR2 SYDVKM. CDR3 protein: CASSLLGQGARETQYF. In nucleotides, the CDR3 is TGTGCCAGCAGTTTATTGGGACAGGGGGCGCGTGAGACCCAGTACTTC.